The entry below describes one TCR beta chain. No antigen is known for it. No per-base quality is available; no much larger clone lies one base away. Lymph node samples were obtained from the axillary draining lymph nodes of breast cancer patients. The sample belongs to a study of breast tumors, draining lymph nodes, adjacent tissues (dated by TCRdb to the mid-2010s). With regard to the full study: The study compared TCR beta repertoires across tumor, adjacent nontumor tissue and axillary lymph nodes from breast cancer patients. The study was designed to assess the relationships and possible T-cell exchange between tumor, surrounding tissue and draining lymph node repertoires in human breast cancer. The investigation overall reported the following: In luminal-like breast cancer, tumor and nontumor tissue repertoires resembled each other significantly more than in basal-like breast cancer. Rather than being directly demonstrated, the conclusion that tumor T cells originate in lymph nodes was presented as consistent with a hypothesis. The data were considered consistent with the idea that most tumor T cells come from the lymph node and then expand in tumor tissue. Tumor T-cell repertoires showed less diversity than lymph node repertoires and more diversity than nontumor tissue repertoires, and tumor T-cell repertoires showed preferential V and J gene usage.

The instrument was an Illumina HiSeq 2000. Multiplex PCR amplification was used to build the TCR beta chain libraries. The amplified TCR beta chain products were analyzed by high-throughput sequencing. TCRdb ran its own pipeline on the public reads, namely fastp trimming at Q25 and MiXCR clone calling, and kept in-frame beta chains. Each CDR3 protein gets just one entry, which takes the most common genes and DNA from the rows behind it. For this sample there are 200,000 or so distinct CDR3 sequences; around 33% appear just once. The leading ten clones occupy about 4.5% of the sample. The sample was axillary lymph node tissue. This TCR was sampled from a female donor with breast cancer. Some clones in this sample may be carry-over from other donors' samples.

The bases read TGCAGTGCTAGGTTAAAGACTAGCGGGAGCGAGCAGTACTTC. It translates to CSARLKTSGSEQYF. The V gene is TRBV20-1 and the J gene is TRBJ2-7; 12 central bases correspond to TRBD2. From cysteine to phenylalanine, the CDR3 is 14 amino acids long. This entry keeps only the CDR3 DNA: 42 bases, framed from base 1. V trim: 3 bases; J trim: 6 bases; unmatched bases: 6. In the germline V gene (reference sequence), CDR1 corresponds to DFQATT and CDR2 to SNEGSKA.